This is a list of T cell receptor beta chains from one sample in a study of blood T cells in healthy people across ages. One entry per CDR3 protein, called by TCRdb with MiXCR from the 5' RACE reads. Among about 1.7 million distinct CDR3 sequences listed, approximately 30% were seen once. The sample taken for sequencing was blood. Every receptor here comes from a woman in her 30s in good health. The CDR3 runs from the conserved cysteine through the conserved F or W. D genes are given only for firm matches. A clone size is listed for some rows: how often the clone was seen (once, few, many), or a class if it is expanded.

d_call	cdr3_length	clone_size	v_call	j_call	cdr3_aa	cdr3_nt
-	12	few	TRBV20-1	TRBJ2-1	CSAKRARDEQFF	TGCAGTGCTAAGCGGGCTCGGGATGAGCAGTTCTTC
-	17	-	TRBV12-3/TRBV12-4	TRBJ1-1	CASSLAPRGPRNTEAFF	TGTGCCAGCAGTTTAGCGCCGCGGGGCCCCCGGAACACTGAAGCTTTCTTT
TRBD2	14	-	TRBV30	TRBJ2-1	CAWGTSGRYNEQFF	TGTGCCTGGGGTACTAGCGGGAGATACAATGAGCAGTTCTTC
TRBD1	15	-	TRBV11-2	TRBJ1-6	CASSLAGTGFSPLHF	TGTGCCAGCAGCCTCGCCGGGACAGGGTTTTCACCCCTCCACTTT
-	13	-	TRBV28	TRBJ1-2	CASSLSQVDGHTF	TGTGCCAGCAGTTTAAGCCAGGTTGATGGCCACACCTTC
TRBD2	15	-	TRBV20-1	TRBJ2-1	CSANPLAGDYNEQFF	TGCAGTGCTAACCCCCTAGCGGGGGACTACAATGAGCAGTTCTTC
-	17	many	TRBV6-6	TRBJ2-1	CASSYGGELAGWDEQFF	TGTGCCAGCAGTTACGGCGGCGAGCTTGCCGGATGGGATGAGCAGTTCTTC
-	11	-	TRBV14	TRBJ2-4	CASSQGFVQYF	TGTGCCAGCAGCCAAGGTTTCGTGCAGTACTTC
TRBD1	12	many	TRBV5-1	TRBJ2-1	CASSTSGGEQFF	TGCGCCAGCAGCACCTCAGGGGGTGAGCAGTTCTTC
TRBD2	14	-	TRBV20-1	TRBJ2-7	CSAREPGRDYEQYF	TGCAGTGCTAGAGAACCCGGGAGGGACTACGAGCAGTACTTC
-	12	few	TRBV7-8	TRBJ2-1	CASSLEFSEQFF	TGTGCCAGCAGCTTAGAGTTTAGTGAGCAGTTCTTC